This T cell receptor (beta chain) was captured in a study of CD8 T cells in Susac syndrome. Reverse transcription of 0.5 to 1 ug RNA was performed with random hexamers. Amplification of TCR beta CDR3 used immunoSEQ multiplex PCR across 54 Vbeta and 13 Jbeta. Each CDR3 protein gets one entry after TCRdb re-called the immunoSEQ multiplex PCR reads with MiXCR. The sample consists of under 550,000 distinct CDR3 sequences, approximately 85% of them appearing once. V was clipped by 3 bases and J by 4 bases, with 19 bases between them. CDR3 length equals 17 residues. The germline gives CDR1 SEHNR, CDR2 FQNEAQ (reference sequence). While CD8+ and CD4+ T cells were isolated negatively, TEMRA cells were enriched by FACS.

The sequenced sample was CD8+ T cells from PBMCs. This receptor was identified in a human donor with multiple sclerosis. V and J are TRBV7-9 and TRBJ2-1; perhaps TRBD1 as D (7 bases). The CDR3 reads CASSFPAGGYVYNEQFF. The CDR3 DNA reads TGTGCCAGCAGCTTCCCCGCAGGGGGGTATGTGTACAATGAGCAGTTCTTC.